Listed below are T cell receptor beta chains from one sample, sequenced in a study of cytomegalovirus exposure and HLA in healthy donors. Sequencing was performed with immunoSEQ multiplex PCR; in TCRdb, only in-frame clones are kept and a portion is missing. Among around 80,000 clones listed, 10% were seen once. The sample taken for sequencing was PBMCs. The receptors were gathered from a man aged 60 to 75 in good health and CMV-seropositive. CDR3s leave out the opening cysteine and the closing phenylalanine or tryptophan. Each record gives: V gene, J gene, CDR3 protein.

>TRBV7-9|TRBJ2-7
ASSLAAAGGYEQY
>TRBV18|TRBJ2-5
ASSPPNGGGEETQY
>TRBV4-1|TRBJ2-2
ASSSGLAGIGELF
>TRBV28|TRBJ2-2
ASSFPAGQGNTGELF
>TRBV5-1|TRBJ2-2
ASSLAGSLAGGTGELF
>TRBV9|TRBJ2-2
ASSVGPTSQGTGELF
>TRBV5-4|TRBJ2-1
ASSLLGRELDNEQF
>TRBV20-1|TRBJ2-3
SATLEDTQY
>TRBV10-3|TRBJ1-2
AISVGDRAGGYGYT
>TRBV10-1|TRBJ1-3
ASSESGNPGGNTIY